The sequence of this T cell receptor (beta chain) was determined in a study of vaccination and CD4 T cells after COVID-19. For the study at large: The makeup of the convalescents was six males and four females, two of them Hispanic. General study findings and limits: Within the convalescent patients, a median about 86% of the SARS-CoV-2-reactive clones were ones that appeared only post-vaccination. Rising from around 20 to 38, the median of SARS-CoV-2-reactive clonotypes did not change significantly.

With the Oncomine TCR Beta short-read assay, DNA from cultured CD4+ T cells was sequenced. MiXCR, applied by TCRdb to the PCR reads, yields one record per CDR3 protein. The sample lists around 15,000 distinct CDR3 sequences, over 40% occurring once. From germline, CDR1 is DFQATT and CDR2 SNEGSKA (reference sequence). V gave up 5 bases and J gave up 2 bases, with 16 bases separating them. The CDR3 spans 15 residues. Time point of the sample: late sampling 161 to 241 days after vaccination in a few convalescent patients. Treatment: approximately nine-day PBMC culture with coronavirus spike peptide pools or control peptides (ViraFEST assay). The cultures had half their medium swapped for fresh IL-2 medium on days 3 and 7. This clonotype was counted once. Its antigen is unidentified.

The receptor was isolated from a human donor who had recovered from COVID-19. The chain links TRBV20-1 to TRBJ1-5; D uncertain. Source: CD4+ T cells from blood, cultured in vitro, taken about 7 months after SARS-CoV-2 vaccination. CDR3 sequence: CSAGVISKGNQPQHF. CDR3 in DNA: TGCAGTGCTGGCGTCATCAGTAAGGGCAATCAGCCCCAGCATTTT.